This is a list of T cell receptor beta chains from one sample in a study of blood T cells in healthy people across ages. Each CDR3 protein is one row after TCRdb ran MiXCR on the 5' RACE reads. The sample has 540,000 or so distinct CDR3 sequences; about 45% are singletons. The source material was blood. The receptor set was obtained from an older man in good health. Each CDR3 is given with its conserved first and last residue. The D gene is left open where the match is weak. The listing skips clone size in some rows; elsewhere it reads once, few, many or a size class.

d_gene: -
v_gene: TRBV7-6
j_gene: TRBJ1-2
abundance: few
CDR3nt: TGTGCCAGCAGCTCCGACGGGGGCGGCTACACCTTC
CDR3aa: CASSSDGGGYTF

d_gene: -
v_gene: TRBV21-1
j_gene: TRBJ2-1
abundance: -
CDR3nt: TGTGCCAGCAGTGCGACATCCTACAATGAGCAGTTCTTC
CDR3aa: CASSATSYNEQFF

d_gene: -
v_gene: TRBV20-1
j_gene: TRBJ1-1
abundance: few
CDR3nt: TGCAGTGCTAGTTCGGCGGTCTTGAACACTGAAGCTTTCTTT
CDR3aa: CSASSAVLNTEAFF

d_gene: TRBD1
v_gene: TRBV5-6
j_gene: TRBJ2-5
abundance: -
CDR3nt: TGTGCCAGCAGCTTTGACAGGGGGGATCGAGAGACCCAGTACTTC
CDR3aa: CASSFDRGDRETQYF

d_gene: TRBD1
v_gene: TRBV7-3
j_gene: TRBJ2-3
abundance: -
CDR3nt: TGTGCCAGCAGCGGCAGGGGGCTGGGGACAGATACGCAGTATTTT
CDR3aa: CASSGRGLGTDTQYF

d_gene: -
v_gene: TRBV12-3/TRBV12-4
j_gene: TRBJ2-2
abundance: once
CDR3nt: TGTGCCAGCACCCCCAGGCTCGACGGGGAGCTGTTTTTT
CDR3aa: CASTPRLDGELFF

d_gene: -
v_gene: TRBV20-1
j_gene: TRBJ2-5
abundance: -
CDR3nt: TGCAGTGCTAACTCCCCCTTTGGCGAAACCCCTCCCGAGACCCAGTACTTC
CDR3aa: CSANSPFGETPPETQYF

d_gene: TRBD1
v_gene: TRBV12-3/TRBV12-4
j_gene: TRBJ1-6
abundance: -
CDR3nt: TGTGCCACCAGACAGGGCGAGAATTCACCCCTCCACTTT
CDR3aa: CATRQGENSPLHF

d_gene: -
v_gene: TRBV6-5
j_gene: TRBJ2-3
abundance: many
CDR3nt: TGTGCCAGCAGGGCCAGCGGAGATACGCAGTATTTT
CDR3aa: CASRASGDTQYF

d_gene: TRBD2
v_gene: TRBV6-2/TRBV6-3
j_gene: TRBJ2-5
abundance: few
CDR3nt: TGTGCCAGCAGCCCAGCGGGGGATCTAGAGACCCAGTACTTC
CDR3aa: CASSPAGDLETQYF